This TCR beta chain was sequenced in a study of T-cell reconstitution after alpha-beta-depleted transplantation in children. The TCRbeta library incorporated unique molecular identifiers. Using its own MiXCR run on the PCR reads, TCRdb lists one record per CDR3 protein. This sample has nearly 250,000 distinct CDR3 sequences, with 6.5% to 10% found just once. Many counts were recorded for this clonotype. Germline V gene lookup returns CDR1 SEHNR and CDR2 FQNEAQ (reference sequence). Trimming removed 6 bases at V and 7 bases at J, with 9 bases between. This CDR3 comprises 12 residues. This TCR was recovered from a male patient between 10 and 17 years old who had a stem cell transplant for acute lymphoblastic leukemia, so the T cells may come from the graft donor. This sequence joins TRBV7-9 and TRBJ2-2; no firm D call. Material: PBMCs, mostly from graft donor cells, obtained 180 days after TCRalphabeta/CD19-depleted stem cell transplant. The CDR3 DNA sequence: TGTGCCAGCAGAAAGGAGTACGGGGAGCTGTTTTTT. Translation: CASRKEYGELFF. The variable domain in full, with the rest retrieved from reference TRBV7-9 and TRBJ2-2, is DTGVSQNPRHKITKRGQNVTFRCDPISEHNRLYWYRQTLGQGPEFLTYFQNEAQLEKSRLLSDRFSAERPKGSFSTLEIQRTEQGDSAMYLCASRKEYGELFFGEGSRLTVL.